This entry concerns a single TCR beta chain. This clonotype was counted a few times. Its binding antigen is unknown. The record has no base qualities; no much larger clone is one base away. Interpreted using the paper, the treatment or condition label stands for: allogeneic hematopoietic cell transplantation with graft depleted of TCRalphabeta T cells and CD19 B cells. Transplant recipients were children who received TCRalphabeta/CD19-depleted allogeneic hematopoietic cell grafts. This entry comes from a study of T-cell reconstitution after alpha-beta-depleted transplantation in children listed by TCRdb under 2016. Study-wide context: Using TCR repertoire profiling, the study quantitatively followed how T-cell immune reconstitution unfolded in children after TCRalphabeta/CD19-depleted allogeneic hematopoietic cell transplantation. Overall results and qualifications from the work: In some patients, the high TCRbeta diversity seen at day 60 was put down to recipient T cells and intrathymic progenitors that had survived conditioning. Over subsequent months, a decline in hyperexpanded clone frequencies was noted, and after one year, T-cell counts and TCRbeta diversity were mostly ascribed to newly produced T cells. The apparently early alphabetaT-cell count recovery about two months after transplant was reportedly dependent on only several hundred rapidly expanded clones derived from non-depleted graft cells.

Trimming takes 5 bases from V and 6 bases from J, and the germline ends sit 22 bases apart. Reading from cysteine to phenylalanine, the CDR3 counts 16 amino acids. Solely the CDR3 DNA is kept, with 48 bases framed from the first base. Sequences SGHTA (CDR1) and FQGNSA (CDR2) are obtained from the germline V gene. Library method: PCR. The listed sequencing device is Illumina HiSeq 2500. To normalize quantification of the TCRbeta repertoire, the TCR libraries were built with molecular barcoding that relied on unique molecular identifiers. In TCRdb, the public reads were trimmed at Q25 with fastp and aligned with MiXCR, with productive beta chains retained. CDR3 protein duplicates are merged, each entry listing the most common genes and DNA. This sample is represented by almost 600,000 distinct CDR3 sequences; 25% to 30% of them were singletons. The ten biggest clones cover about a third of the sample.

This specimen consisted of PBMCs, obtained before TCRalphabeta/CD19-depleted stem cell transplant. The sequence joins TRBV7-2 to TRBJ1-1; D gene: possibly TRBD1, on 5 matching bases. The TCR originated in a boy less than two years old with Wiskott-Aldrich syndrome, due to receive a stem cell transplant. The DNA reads TGTGCCAGCAGCCGATCGGACCAGGGAGTTCTCTCTGAAGCTTTCTTT. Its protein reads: CASSRSDQGVLSEAFF.